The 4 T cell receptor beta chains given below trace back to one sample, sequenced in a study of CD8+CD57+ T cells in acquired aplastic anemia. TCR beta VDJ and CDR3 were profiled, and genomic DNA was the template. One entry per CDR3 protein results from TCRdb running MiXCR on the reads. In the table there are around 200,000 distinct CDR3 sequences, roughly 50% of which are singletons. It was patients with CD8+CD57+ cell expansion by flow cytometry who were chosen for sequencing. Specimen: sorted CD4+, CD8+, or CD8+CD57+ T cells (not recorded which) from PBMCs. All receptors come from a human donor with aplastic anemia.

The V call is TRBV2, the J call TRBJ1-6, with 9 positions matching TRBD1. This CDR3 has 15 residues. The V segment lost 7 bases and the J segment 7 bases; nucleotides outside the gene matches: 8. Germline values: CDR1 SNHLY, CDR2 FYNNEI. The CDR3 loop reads CASTLGQGENSPLHF. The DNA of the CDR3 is TGTGCCAGCACTTTGGGACAGGGAGAAAATTCACCCCTCCACTTT.

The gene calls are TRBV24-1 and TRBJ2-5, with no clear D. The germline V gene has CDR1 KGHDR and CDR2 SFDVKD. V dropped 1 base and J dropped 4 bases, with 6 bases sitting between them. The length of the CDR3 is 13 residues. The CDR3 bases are TGTGCCACCAGTGATTTCCCTTCAGAGACCCAGTACTTC. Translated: CATSDFPSETQYF.

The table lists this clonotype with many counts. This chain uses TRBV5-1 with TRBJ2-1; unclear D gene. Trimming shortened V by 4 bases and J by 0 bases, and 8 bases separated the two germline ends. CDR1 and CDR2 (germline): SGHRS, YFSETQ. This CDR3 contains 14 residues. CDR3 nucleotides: TGCGCCAGCAGCATGGCAGGCTCCTACAATGAGCAGTTCTTC. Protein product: CASSMAGSYNEQFF.

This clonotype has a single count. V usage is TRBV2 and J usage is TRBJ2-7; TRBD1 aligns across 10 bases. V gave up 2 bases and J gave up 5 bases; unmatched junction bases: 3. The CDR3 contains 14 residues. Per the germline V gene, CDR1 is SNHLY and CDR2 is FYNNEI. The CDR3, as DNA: TGTGCCAGCAGTGAAAGGGGACAGGGGAACGAGCAGTACTTC. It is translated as CASSERGQGNEQYF.